This passage covers 14 T cell receptor beta chains from one sample sequenced in a study of glioma-infiltrating T cells after dendritic cell vaccination. The protocol was immunoSEQ multiplex PCR, while the TCRdb copy is restricted to in-frame clones and leaves out a portion. Of approximately 90,000 clones in the sample, 75% to 90% are singletons; the top ten hold roughly 2.1%. Time point of the sample: after dendritic cell vaccination, including at tumor progression/relapse. The input for sequencing was blood, taken after dendritic cell vaccination. The receptors stem from a human donor with glioblastoma.

The genes are TRBV10-3 and TRBJ2-5; TRBD2 might be the D (6 bases). Trimming took off 6 bases at V and 5 bases at J, with 28 bases between the two ends. This CDR3 region has 18 residues. Germline CDR1 is ENHRY and CDR2 is SYGVKD. The CDR3 nucleotides read TGTGCCATCAGCCTCGGTGGAGGGGAGGCTAGCGAGGGGGAGACCCAGTACTTC. Amino acids: CAISLGGGEASEGETQYF.

The V call is TRBV30, the J call TRBJ1-2; D is ambiguous. The ends were cut back, 2 bases at V and 4 bases at J, with 14 bases in the middle. This CDR3 has 14 residues. Germline CDR1 and CDR2: GTSNPN and SVGIG (reference sequence). CDR3 protein: CAWSRSAASYGYTF. The CDR3 nucleotides are TGTGCCTGGAGTAGGTCAGCGGCGAGCTATGGCTACACCTTC.

This rearrangement joins TRBV14 to TRBJ2-7; D not resolved. This CDR3 has 15 amino acids. V shed 3 bases and J shed 2 bases, with 14 bases lying between them. Germline V gives CDR1 SGHDN, CDR2 FVKESK. CDR3 DNA: TGTGCCAGCAGCCACTTACAAAGCCGGGCCTACGAGCAGTACTTC. Translation gives CASSHLQSRAYEQYF. Together with reference TRBV14 and TRBJ2-7, the CDR3 gives the full variable domain: EAGVTQFPSHSVIEKGQTVTLRCDPISGHDNLYWYRRVMGKEIKFLLHFVKESKQDESGMPNNRFLAERTGGTYSTLKVQPAELEDSGVYFCASSHLQSRAYEQYFGPGTRLTVT.

For the CDR3, the DNA is TGTGCCAGCAGCCTTAACACCGGGGAGCTGTTTTTT. Translating gives CASSLNTGELFF. The chain carries TRBV6-5 and TRBJ2-2; D unclear. Germline V gene sequence: CDR1 MNHEY, CDR2 SVGAGI. The CDR3 length is 12 residues. The ends were cut back, 6 bases at V and 2 bases at J, with 4 bases in the middle.

The gene calls are TRBV28 and TRBJ1-2, with D perhaps TRBD1 (6 bases). The CDR3 is made up of 15 amino acids. V was trimmed by 5 bases and J by 4 bases, leaving 17 bases between them. In germline, CDR1 is MDHEN, CDR2 SYDVKM. The CDR3 reads CASSPRRGRGYGYTF. The CDR3 DNA follows: TGTGCCAGCAGTCCTAGGAGGGGGAGGGGCTATGGCTACACCTTC.

The rearrangement joins TRBV7-8 to TRBJ1-2; tentative D call: TRBD1 (6 bases). The CDR3 covers 14 residues. The V gene's germline CDR1 is SGHVS and CDR2 FQNEAQ. Trimming shortened V by 4 bases and J by 2 bases, and 11 bases separated the two germline ends. CDR3 bases: TGTGCCAGCAGCTACCGTACAGGGAACTATGGCTACACCTTC. Residues: CASSYRTGNYGYTF.

V usage is TRBV19 and J usage is TRBJ2-2; TRBD1 aligns across 9 bases. This CDR3 has 16 amino acids. V was clipped by 3 bases and J by 5 bases; unmatched bases: 7. Germline CDR1 LNHDA, CDR2 SQIVND (reference sequence). The CDR3: CASSITGGAGTGELFF. The CDR3 DNA reads as TGTGCCAGTAGTATTACAGGGGGCGCCGGGACCGGGGAGCTGTTTTTT.

This clone was seen a few times. The gene calls are TRBV6-6 and TRBJ2-7; TRBD1 matches at 8 bases. The V segment lost 6 bases and the J segment 7 bases; nucleotides outside the gene matches: 8. The germline V gene has CDR1 MNHNY and CDR2 SVGAGI (reference sequence). The CDR3 is 13 amino acids. The CDR3 here is CASRLNRGSEQYV. The CDR3, as DNA: TGTGCCAGCAGATTAAACAGGGGGAGTGAGCAGTACGTC.

The V and J genes are TRBV18 and TRBJ1-1; D is uncertain. The CDR3 is 13 amino acids. V shed 3 bases and J shed 3 bases, with 8 bases lying between them. Germline CDR1 and CDR2: KGHSH and LQKENI. CDR3 nucleotide sequence: TGTGCCAGCTCACCGAGTATCGACACTGAAGCTTTCTTT. This codes for CASSPSIDTEAFF.

The chain uses TRBV18 and TRBJ2-7; a weak D match, TRBD1 (5 bases). The V and J ends lost 6 bases and 3 bases respectively, with 12 bases between them. The CDR3 length is 13 residues. CDR1 is KGHSH and CDR2 is LQKENI in the germline V gene. As DNA, the CDR3 is TGTGCCAGCTCCCACGCCGACAGCTACGAGCAGTACGTC. It translates to CASSHADSYEQYV.

The chain uses TRBV5-1 and TRBJ2-3, with 11 bases fitting TRBD2. CDR1 is SGHRS and CDR2 is YFSETQ in the germline V gene. CDR3 length: 15 residues. V lost 2 bases to trimming and J lost 5 bases; unmatched junction nucleotides: 4. CDR3 sequence: CASSLLAGVGDTQYF. The DNA of the CDR3 is TGCGCCAGCAGCTTACTAGCGGGAGTGGGAGATACGCAGTATTTT.

The rearrangement links TRBV6-1 to TRBJ1-5; tentatively, D is TRBD1 (6 bases). Trimming left V 4 bases short and J 4 bases short, with 14 bases between. Germline lookup yields CDR1 MNHNS and CDR2 SASEGT. The CDR3 sequence is 15 residues long. CDR3 sequence: CASSGEYRENQPQHF. CDR3 nucleotide sequence: TGTGCCAGCAGTGGAGAATACAGGGAGAATCAGCCCCAGCATTTT.

The J gene is TRBJ1-2, the V gene TRBV5-4; D is perhaps TRBD1 (5 bases). CDR1 is SGHNT and CDR2 is YYREEE in the germline V gene (reference sequence). The length of the CDR3 is 15 residues. V was clipped by 0 bases and J by 3 bases, with 12 bases between them. The CDR3 sequence: CASSLAGAGHYGYTF. As DNA, the CDR3 is TGTGCCAGCAGCTTGGCTGGGGCAGGCCACTATGGCTACACCTTC. The whole variable domain, remainder taken from reference TRBV5-4 and TRBJ1-2, is ETGVTQSPTHLIKTRGQQVTLRCSSQSGHNTVSWYQQALGQGPQFIFQYYREEENGRGNFPPRFSGLQFPNYSSELNVNALELDDSALYLCASSLAGAGHYGYTFGSGTRLTVV.

This clone was counted ten times or more. The chain combines TRBV6-5 with TRBJ2-1, with D tentatively TRBD2 (6 bases). Germline CDR1 is MNHEY and CDR2 is SVGAGI. V was cut by 8 bases and J by 5 bases, with 19 bases left in between. The CDR3 totals 15 residues. CDR3 protein: CASGSSAGQNNEQFF. In DNA form, the CDR3 reads TGTGCCAGCGGGTCTAGCGCGGGGCAGAACAATGAGCAGTTCTTC.